These T cell receptor beta chains were read from a single sample in a study of blood T cell repertoires in COVID-19. Clones were read by immunoSEQ multiplex PCR, and TCRdb kept only the in-frame ones, dropping some. The sample has 160,000 or so clones; around four fifths are singletons. Specimen: PBMCs or T cells enriched from blood (not recorded which). The receptors come from a woman aged 45 to 65 who had recovered from COVID-19. Each CDR3 is given with its conserved first and last residue. Each record gives: V gene, D gene, CDR3 length, J gene, clone size, CDR3 protein, CDR3 DNA. A D gene is named only where the DNA matches it firmly. A clone size is listed for some rows: how often the clone was seen (once, few, many), or a class if it is expanded.

TRBV5-1	.	15	TRBJ2-2	.	CASSLVGPVTGELFF	TGCGCCAGCAGCTTGGTGGGGCCAGTCACCGGGGAGCTGTTTTTT
TRBV18	.	18	TRBJ2-7	few	CASSRTSKLHQKGYEQYF	TGTGCCAGCTCTCGCACTAGCAAACTCCATCAAAAGGGCTACGAGCAGTACTTC
TRBV6-1	TRBD1	15	TRBJ1-5	.	CASSESGGRNQPQHF	TGTGCCAGCAGTGAATCAGGGGGCAGAAATCAGCCCCAGCATTTT
TRBV4-1	TRBD1	19	TRBJ1-2	.	CASSQEVRDRGIWYYGYTF	TGCGCCAGCAGCCAAGAGGTCCGGGACAGGGGGATTTGGTACTATGGCTACACCTTC
TRBV7-2	.	15	TRBJ1-4	.	CASSPAAGTRGKLFF	TGTGCCAGCAGTCCAGCGGCAGGAACTAGAGGAAAACTGTTTTTT
TRBV3-1/TRBV3-2	.	15	TRBJ1-6	.	CASSQAEIYNSPLHF	TGTGCCAGCAGCCAAGCGGAGATATACAATTCACCCCTCCACTTT
TRBV18	.	15	TRBJ1-5	few	CASSPPATINQPQHF	TGTGCCAGCTCACCACCGGCGACAATCAATCAGCCCCAGCATTTT
TRBV18	TRBD1	14	TRBJ1-6	.	CASSFRGGETPLHF	TGTGCCAGCTCATTCAGAGGGGGCGAGACACCCCTCCACTTT
TRBV12-3/TRBV12-4	.	13	TRBJ1-5	few	CASSFNDNQPQHF	TGTGCCAGCAGTTTCAATGACAACCAGCCCCAGCATTTT
TRBV5-1	.	15	TRBJ2-3	.	CASSLGYGQRVTQYF	TGCGCCAGCAGCTTGGGTTACGGACAGAGGGTCACGCAGTATTTT
TRBV9	TRBD1	16	TRBJ1-2	once	CASSVASGTANYGYTF	TGTGCCAGCAGCGTAGCCTCCGGGACAGCGAACTATGGCTACACCTTC
TRBV6-2/TRBV6-3	TRBD2	15	TRBJ2-7	few	CASSYQSSGGHEQYF	TGTGCCAGCAGTTACCAGTCTAGCGGGGGACACGAGCAGTACTTC
TRBV9	TRBD2	16	TRBJ2-1	.	CASSPLRTSGYNEQFF	TGTGCCAGCAGCCCCCTAAGGACTAGCGGTTACAATGAGCAGTTCTTC
TRBV3-1/TRBV3-2	TRBD1	11	TRBJ1-1	.	CASSSGTAAFF	TGTGCCAGCAGCTCCGGGACAGCAGCTTTCTTT
TRBV27	.	19	TRBJ2-2	few	CASTLKSAGMYRDTGELFF	TGTGCCAGCACCCTGAAAAGTGCAGGGATGTATAGGGACACCGGGGAGCTGTTTTTT
TRBV28	TRBD1	16	TRBJ2-7	.	CASSLWATGDSHEQYF	TGTGCCAGCAGTTTATGGGCGACAGGGGATTCCCACGAGCAGTACTTC
TRBV24-1	TRBD1	17	TRBJ2-1	.	CATSVGRGTGRDNEQFF	TGTGCCACCAGTGTCGGGAGAGGGACAGGGAGGGACAATGAGCAGTTCTTC
TRBV9	.	14	TRBJ2-5	once	CASSALAAQETQYF	TGTGCCAGCAGCGCCCTAGCTGCCCAAGAGACCCAGTACTTC
TRBV12-3/TRBV12-4	.	12	TRBJ1-5	.	CASSLSFQPQHF	TGTGCCAGCAGTTTATCATTTCAGCCCCAGCATTTT
TRBV20-1	TRBD1	14	TRBJ1-1	.	CSASENRGGLEAFF	TGCAGTGCTAGTGAGAACAGGGGCGGGCTTGAAGCTTTCTTT
TRBV7-9	TRBD2	15	TRBJ2-3	.	CASSLGLADTDTQYF	TGTGCCAGCAGCTTAGGGCTAGCGGACACAGATACGCAGTATTTT
TRBV5-6	.	12	TRBJ1-2	.	CASSFSGDGYTF	TGTGCCAGCAGCTTTTCGGGGGATGGCTACACCTTC
TRBV7-9	TRBD1	15	TRBJ1-2	.	CASSSGQGAEGGYTF	TGTGCCAGCAGCTCGGGACAGGGGGCAGAAGGAGGCTACACCTTC
TRBV27	.	13	TRBJ1-6	.	CASSLAGISPLHF	TGTGCCAGCAGTTTGGCAGGGATTTCACCCCTCCACTTT
TRBV18	.	13	TRBJ1-6	.	CASSDSSNSPLHF	TGTGCCAGCTCAGACAGCTCCAATTCACCCCTCCACTTT
TRBV7-2	.	11	TRBJ2-7	.	CASSSLYEQYF	TGTGCCAGCAGCTCACTCTACGAGCAGTACTTC
TRBV11-1	TRBD1	14	TRBJ2-7	.	CASSTRDSAYEQYF	TGTGCCAGCAGCACCCGGGACAGCGCCTACGAGCAGTACTTC
TRBV5-4	TRBD2	17	TRBJ2-7	few	CASSLGASGRYSYEQYF	TGTGCCAGCAGCTTGGGGGCCAGCGGGAGGTACTCCTACGAGCAGTACTTC
TRBV5-5	.	15	TRBJ1-5	.	CASSLRGLSNQPQHF	TGTGCCAGCAGCTTGCGGGGACTGAGCAATCAGCCCCAGCATTTT
TRBV10-3	.	13	TRBJ2-1	.	CAISVDSSNEQFF	TGTGCCATCAGTGTTGACAGTTCAAATGAGCAGTTCTTC
TRBV11-3	.	16	TRBJ1-3	.	CASSFNSRRAGNTIYF	TGTGCCAGCAGCTTTAATAGTCGCAGGGCGGGAAACACCATATATTTT
TRBV10-3	TRBD1	14	TRBJ1-2	.	CAISDRGPLEGYTF	TGTGCCATCAGTGACAGGGGGCCATTAGAGGGGTACACCTTC
TRBV4-2	.	15	TRBJ1-2	medium-sized	CASSQDTGQMGGYTF	TGTGCCAGCAGCCAAGATACCGGACAGATGGGTGGCTACACCTTC
TRBV18	.	15	TRBJ1-4	.	CASSRSGLANEKLFF	TGTGCCAGCTCACGATCAGGGCTGGCTAATGAAAAACTGTTTTTT
TRBV6-1	.	16	TRBJ2-7	.	CASSVSWDTVRNEQYF	TGTGCCAGCAGTGTCTCCTGGGACACCGTAAGAAACGAGCAGTACTTC
TRBV6-2/TRBV6-3	TRBD2	16	TRBJ2-3	.	CASSYQTGGLTDTQYF	TGTGCCAGCAGTTACCAGACGGGGGGGCTCACAGATACGCAGTATTTT
TRBV13	.	15	TRBJ1-3	once	CASSKDRISGNTIYF	TGTGCCAGCAGCAAGGACAGAATCTCTGGAAACACCATATATTTT
TRBV5-5	.	13	TRBJ1-2	.	CASSSRGERGYTF	TGTGCCAGCAGCTCCCGTGGGGAGCGTGGCTACACCTTC
TRBV19	.	15	TRBJ2-5	.	CASAVGTRPQETQYF	TGTGCCAGTGCGGTTGGGACAAGGCCGCAAGAGACCCAGTACTTC
TRBV6-2/TRBV6-3	TRBD1	16	TRBJ1-4	.	CASSYPSGTGTEKLFF	TGTGCCAGCAGTTACCCCTCCGGGACAGGGACCGAAAAACTGTTTTTT
TRBV28	.	15	TRBJ2-7	.	CASSAPGPTRGEQYF	TGTGCCAGCAGTGCTCCCGGGCCGACCCGGGGAGAGCAGTACTTC
TRBV4-1	TRBD1	17	TRBJ2-3	.	CASSLQGIRTRTDTQYF	TGCGCCAGCAGCCTACAGGGGATAAGGACTCGCACAGATACGCAGTATTTT
TRBV13	.	15	TRBJ1-2	.	CASSLDRAPEGGYTF	TGTGCCAGCAGCCTCGACCGGGCCCCCGAGGGCGGCTACACCTTC
TRBV10-3	.	13	TRBJ2-7	.	CASADGYSYEQYF	TGTGCCAGCGCTGACGGGTACTCCTACGAGCAGTACTTC
TRBV6-5	TRBD1	14	TRBJ1-3	.	CASSYGQGADTIYF	TGTGCCAGCAGTTATGGACAGGGGGCAGACACCATATATTTT
TRBV11-3	TRBD2	17	TRBJ2-1	once	CASSSNPSSGRGDEQFF	TGTGCCAGCAGCAGTAACCCTTCTAGCGGGAGGGGGGATGAGCAGTTCTTC
TRBV28	.	14	TRBJ1-5	.	CASSWGRGNQPQHF	TGTGCCAGCAGTTGGGGCAGGGGCAATCAGCCCCAGCATTTT
TRBV21-1	.	14	TRBJ2-5	.	CASSRTGSQETQYF	TGTGCCAGCAGCAGGACCGGGAGCCAAGAGACCCAGTACTTC
TRBV19	TRBD1	17	TRBJ1-1	.	CASSTQDRVGYSTEAFF	TGTGCCAGTAGTACACAGGACAGGGTTGGATATAGCACTGAAGCTTTCTTT
TRBV19	TRBD2	18	TRBJ2-1	.	CASNPGGTRLSSYNEQFF	TGTGCCAGTAATCCGGGGGGGACGAGGCTAAGCTCCTACAATGAGCAGTTCTTC
TRBV11-2	TRBD2	15	TRBJ2-5	.	CASSQTSGGDGTQYF	TGTGCCAGCAGCCAGACTAGCGGGGGAGATGGGACCCAGTACTTC
TRBV28	TRBD1	16	TRBJ1-2	.	CASSSLGQEINYGYTF	TGTGCCAGCAGTTCACTAGGACAGGAAATAAACTATGGCTACACCTTC
TRBV6-5	TRBD1	14	TRBJ2-7	.	CASSPGTGDYEQYF	TGTGCCAGCAGTCCCGGGACAGGCGACTACGAGCAGTACTTC
TRBV9	.	17	TRBJ2-2	.	CASSVRRNPGNTGELFF	TGTGCCAGCAGCGTACGGAGAAACCCGGGTAACACCGGGGAGCTGTTTTTT
TRBV5-8	.	17	TRBJ2-4	.	CASSLVYTGIGKNIQYF	TGTGCCAGCAGCTTGGTCTATACGGGAATTGGCAAAAACATTCAGTACTTC
TRBV7-3	TRBD1	17	TRBJ1-6	.	CASSLEGQGRGNSPLHF	TGTGCCAGCAGCTTAGAGGGACAGGGTAGGGGGAATTCACCCCTCCACTTT
TRBV9	.	13	TRBJ2-3	.	CASSALSTDTQYF	TGTGCCAGCAGCGCCTTGAGCACAGATACGCAGTATTTT
TRBV11-2	.	12	TRBJ2-1	.	CASSLEANEQFF	TGTGCCAGCAGCTTAGAGGCTAATGAGCAGTTCTTC